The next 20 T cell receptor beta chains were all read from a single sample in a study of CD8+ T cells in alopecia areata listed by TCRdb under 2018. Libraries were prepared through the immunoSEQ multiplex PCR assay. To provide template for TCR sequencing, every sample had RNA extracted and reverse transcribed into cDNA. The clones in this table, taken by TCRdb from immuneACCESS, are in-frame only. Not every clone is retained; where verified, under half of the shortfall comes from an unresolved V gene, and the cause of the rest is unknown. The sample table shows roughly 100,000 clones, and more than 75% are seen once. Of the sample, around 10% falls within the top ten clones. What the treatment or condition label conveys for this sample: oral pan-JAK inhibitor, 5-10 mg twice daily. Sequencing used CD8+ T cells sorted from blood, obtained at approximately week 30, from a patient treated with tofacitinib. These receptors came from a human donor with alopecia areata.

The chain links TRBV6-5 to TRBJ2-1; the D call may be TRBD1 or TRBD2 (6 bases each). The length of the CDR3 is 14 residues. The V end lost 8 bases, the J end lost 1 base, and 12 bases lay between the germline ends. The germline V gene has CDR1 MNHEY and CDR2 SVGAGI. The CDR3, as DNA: TGTGCCAGCTCCGAGGGGGGATCCTACAATGAGCAGTTCTTC. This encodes CASSEGGSYNEQFF.

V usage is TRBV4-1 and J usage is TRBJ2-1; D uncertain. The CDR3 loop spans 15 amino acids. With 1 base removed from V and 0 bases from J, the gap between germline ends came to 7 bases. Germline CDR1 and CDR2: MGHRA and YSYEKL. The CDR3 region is CASSQASNSYNEQFF. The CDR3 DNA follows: TGCGCCAGCAGCCAAGCCTCCAACTCCTACAATGAGCAGTTCTTC.

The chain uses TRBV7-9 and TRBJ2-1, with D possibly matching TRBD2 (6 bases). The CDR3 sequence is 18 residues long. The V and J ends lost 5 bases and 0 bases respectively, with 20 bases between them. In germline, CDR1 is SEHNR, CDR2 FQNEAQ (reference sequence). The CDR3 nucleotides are TGTGCCAGCAGCCCCAGGGACTCCCGCTCCGGCTCCTACAATGAGCAGTTCTTC. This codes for CASSPRDSRSGSYNEQFF.

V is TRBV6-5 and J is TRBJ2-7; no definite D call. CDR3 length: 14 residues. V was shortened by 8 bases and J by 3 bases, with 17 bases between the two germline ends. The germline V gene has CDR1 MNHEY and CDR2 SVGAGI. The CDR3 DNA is TGTGCCAGCGGCATTAAGGGTCCTAACTACGAGCAGTACTTC. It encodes CASGIKGPNYEQYF.

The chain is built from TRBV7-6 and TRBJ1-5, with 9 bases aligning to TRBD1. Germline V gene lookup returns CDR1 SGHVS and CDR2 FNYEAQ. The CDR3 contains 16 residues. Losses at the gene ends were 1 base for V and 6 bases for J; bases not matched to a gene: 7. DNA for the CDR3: TGTGCCAGCAGCTTAGAATCGACAGGGGGGTTTCAGCCCCAGCATTTT. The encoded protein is CASSLESTGGFQPQHF. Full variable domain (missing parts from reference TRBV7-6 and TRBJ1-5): GAGVSQSPRYKVTKRGQDVALRCDPISGHVSLYWYRQALGQGPEFLTYFNYEAQQDKSGLPNDRFSAERPEGSISTLTIQRTEQRDSAMYRCASSLESTGGFQPQHFGDGTRLSIL.

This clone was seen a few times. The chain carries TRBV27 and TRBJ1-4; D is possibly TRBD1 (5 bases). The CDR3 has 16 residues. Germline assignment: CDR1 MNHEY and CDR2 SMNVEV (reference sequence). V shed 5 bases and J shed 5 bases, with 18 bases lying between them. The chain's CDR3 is CASSSDGTLINEKLFF. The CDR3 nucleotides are TGTGCCAGCAGTAGTGACGGGACGCTCATAAATGAAAAACTGTTTTTT.

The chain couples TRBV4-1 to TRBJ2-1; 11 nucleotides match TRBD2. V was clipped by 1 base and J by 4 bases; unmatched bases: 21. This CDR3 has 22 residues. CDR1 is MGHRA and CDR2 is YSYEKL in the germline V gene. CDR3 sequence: CASSQGSLAGEGGKGRYNEQFF. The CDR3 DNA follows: TGCGCCAGCAGCCAAGGCTCACTAGCGGGAGAGGGTGGTAAGGGTAGATACAATGAGCAGTTCTTC.

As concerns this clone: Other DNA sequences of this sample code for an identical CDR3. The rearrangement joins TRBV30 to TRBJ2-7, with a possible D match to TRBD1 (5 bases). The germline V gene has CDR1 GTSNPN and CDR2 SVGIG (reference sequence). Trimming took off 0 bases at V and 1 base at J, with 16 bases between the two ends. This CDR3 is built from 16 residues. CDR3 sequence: CAWSVLRVEGSYEQYF. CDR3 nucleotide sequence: TGTGCCTGGAGTGTCCTCAGGGTAGAAGGATCCTACGAGCAGTACTTC.

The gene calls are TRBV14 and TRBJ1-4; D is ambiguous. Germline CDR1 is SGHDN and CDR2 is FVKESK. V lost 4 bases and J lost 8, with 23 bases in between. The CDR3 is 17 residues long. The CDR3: CASSPDPTASSVEKLFF. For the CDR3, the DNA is TGTGCCAGCAGCCCCGACCCAACGGCGTCCTCGGTGGAAAAACTGTTTTTT.

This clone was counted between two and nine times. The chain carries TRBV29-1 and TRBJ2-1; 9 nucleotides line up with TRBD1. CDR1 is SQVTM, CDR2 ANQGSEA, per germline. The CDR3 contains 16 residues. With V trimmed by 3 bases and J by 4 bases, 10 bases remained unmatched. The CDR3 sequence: CSVEGARDREYNEQFF. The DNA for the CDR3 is TGCAGCGTTGAGGGGGCGCGGGACAGGGAGTACAATGAGCAGTTCTTC.

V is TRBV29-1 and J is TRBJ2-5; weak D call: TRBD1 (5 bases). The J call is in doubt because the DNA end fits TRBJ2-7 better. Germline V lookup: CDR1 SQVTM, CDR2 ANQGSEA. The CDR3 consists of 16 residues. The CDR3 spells CSVETATSKSSYEQYF. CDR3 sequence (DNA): TGCAGCGTTGAGACAGCTACAAGCAAAAGCTCCTACGAGCAGTACTTC.

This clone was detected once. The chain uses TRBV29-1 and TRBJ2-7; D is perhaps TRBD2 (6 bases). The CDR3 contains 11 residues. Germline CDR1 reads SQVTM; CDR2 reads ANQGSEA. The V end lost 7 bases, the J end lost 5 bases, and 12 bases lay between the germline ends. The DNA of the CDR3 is TGCAGCGCCGAACTAGCCAACGAGCAGTACTTC. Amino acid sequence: CSAELANEQYF.

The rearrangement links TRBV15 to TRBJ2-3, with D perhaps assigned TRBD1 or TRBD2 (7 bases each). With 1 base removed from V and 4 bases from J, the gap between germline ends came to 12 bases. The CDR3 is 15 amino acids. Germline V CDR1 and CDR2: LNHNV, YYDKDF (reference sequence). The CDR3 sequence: CATSRGQGGADTQYF. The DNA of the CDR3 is TGTGCCACCAGCAGAGGTCAGGGGGGGGCAGATACGCAGTATTTT.

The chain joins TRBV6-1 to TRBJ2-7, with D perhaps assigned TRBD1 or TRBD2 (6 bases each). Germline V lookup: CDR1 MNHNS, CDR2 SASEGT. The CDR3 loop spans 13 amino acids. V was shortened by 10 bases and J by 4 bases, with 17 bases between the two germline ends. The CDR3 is CATYVGGYYEQYF. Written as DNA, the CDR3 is TGTGCCACTTACGTGGGGGGCTATTACGAGCAGTACTTC.

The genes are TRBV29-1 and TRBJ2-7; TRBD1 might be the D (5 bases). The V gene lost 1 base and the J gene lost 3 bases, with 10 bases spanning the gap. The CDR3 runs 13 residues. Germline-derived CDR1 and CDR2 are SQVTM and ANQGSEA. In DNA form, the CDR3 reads TGCAGCGTTGAAGGGACACAAAACTACGAGCAGTACTTC. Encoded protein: CSVEGTQNYEQYF.

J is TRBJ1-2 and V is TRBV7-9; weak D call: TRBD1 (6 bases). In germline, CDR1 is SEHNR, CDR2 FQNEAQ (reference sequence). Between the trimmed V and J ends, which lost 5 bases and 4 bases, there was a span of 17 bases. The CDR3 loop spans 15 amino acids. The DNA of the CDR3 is TGTGCCAGCAGCACAGAGGCAGGGGAGGGCTATGGCTACACCTTC. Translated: CASSTEAGEGYGYTF.

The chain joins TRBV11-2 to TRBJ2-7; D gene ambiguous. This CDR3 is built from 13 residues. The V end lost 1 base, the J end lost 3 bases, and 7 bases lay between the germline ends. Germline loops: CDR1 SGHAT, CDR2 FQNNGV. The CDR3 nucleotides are TGTGCCAGCAGCTTAGGTCCCCTCTACGAGCAGTACTTC. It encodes CASSLGPLYEQYF.

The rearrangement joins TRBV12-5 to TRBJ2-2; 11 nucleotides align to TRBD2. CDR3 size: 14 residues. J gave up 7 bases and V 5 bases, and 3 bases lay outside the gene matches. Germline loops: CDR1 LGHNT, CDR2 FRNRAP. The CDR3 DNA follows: TGTGCTAGTGGTCTTGGACTAGCGGGCGGGGAGCTGTTTTTT. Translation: CASGLGLAGGELFF.

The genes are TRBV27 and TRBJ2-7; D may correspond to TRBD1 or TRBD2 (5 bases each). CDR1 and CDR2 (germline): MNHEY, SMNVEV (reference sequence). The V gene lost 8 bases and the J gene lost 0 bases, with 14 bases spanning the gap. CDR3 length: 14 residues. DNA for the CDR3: TGTGCCAGCTCCGGGACGGAGAGCTCCTACGAGCAGTACTTC. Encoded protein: CASSGTESSYEQYF.

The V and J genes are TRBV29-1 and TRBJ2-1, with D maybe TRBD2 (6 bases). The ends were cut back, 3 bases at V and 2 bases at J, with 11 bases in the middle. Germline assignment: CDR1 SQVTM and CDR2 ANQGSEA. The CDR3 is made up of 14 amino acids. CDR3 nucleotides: TGCAGCGTTGAGGGGGGTGACACCTACAATGAGCAGTTCTTC. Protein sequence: CSVEGGDTYNEQFF.